This entry features one T cell receptor (beta chain) sequence. The sample comes from a study of T cells in Graves' hyperthyroidism and ophthalmopathy. TCR beta CDR3 sequences were amplified from RNA transcripts. With the HTBI primer set, the TCR CDR3 went through a first round of RT-PCR. TCRdb reprocessed the multiplex PCR reads with MiXCR, giving one entry per CDR3 protein. The data hold about 180,000 distinct CDR3 sequences, with 9.4% observed a single time. In germline, CDR1 is SGHNT, CDR2 YENEEA. This CDR3 contains 13 residues. V lost 3 bases and J 6 bases, leaving 9 bases between the germline ends.

The receptor comes from a woman under 30 with Graves' hyperthyroidism that later progressed to Graves' ophthalmopathy. The specimen was blood. V usage is TRBV11-3 and J usage is TRBJ1-5; D gene uncertain. CDR3 amino acids: CASSFPKGQPQHF. The CDR3 DNA sequence: TGTGCCAGCAGCTTCCCCAAGGGTCAGCCCCAGCATTTT.